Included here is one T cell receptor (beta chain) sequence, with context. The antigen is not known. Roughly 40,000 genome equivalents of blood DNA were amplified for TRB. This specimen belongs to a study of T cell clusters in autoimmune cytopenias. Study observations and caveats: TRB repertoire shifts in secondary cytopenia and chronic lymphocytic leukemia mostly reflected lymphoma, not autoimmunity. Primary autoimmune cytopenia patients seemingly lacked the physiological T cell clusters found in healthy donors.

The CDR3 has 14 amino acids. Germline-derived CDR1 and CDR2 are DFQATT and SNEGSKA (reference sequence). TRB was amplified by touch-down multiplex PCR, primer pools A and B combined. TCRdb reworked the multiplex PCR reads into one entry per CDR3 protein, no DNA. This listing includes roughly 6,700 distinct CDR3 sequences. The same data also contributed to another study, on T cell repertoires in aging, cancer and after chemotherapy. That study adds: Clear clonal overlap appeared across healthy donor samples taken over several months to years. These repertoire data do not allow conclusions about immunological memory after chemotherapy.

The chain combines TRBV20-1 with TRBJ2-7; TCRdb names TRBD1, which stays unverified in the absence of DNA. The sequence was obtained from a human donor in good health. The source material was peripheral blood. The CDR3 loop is CSASGAGDYYEQYF.